These 25 T cell receptor beta chains originate from one sample sequenced in a study of T cells in Graves' hyperthyroidism and ophthalmopathy. What was amplified from RNA transcripts were TCR beta CDR3 regions. TCR CDR3 regions were first amplified by RT-PCR with HTBI primers. Each CDR3 protein is one row after TCRdb ran MiXCR on the multiplex PCR reads. This table has about 590,000 distinct CDR3 sequences, 12% to 15% appearing once. The sample comprised blood. The receptors were gathered from a woman under 30 with Graves' ophthalmopathy.

Many counts were recorded for this clonotype. J is TRBJ1-3 and V is TRBV12-5; D gene ambiguous. The CDR3 consists of 17 residues. Germline V gene data show CDR1 as LGHNT and CDR2 as FRNRAP. Trimming left V 0 bases short and J 2 bases short, with 14 bases between. As DNA, the CDR3 is TGTGCTAGTGGTTTGGTACTCCACAACAGCCCTGGAAACACCATATATTTT. Translation: CASGLVLHNSPGNTIYF.

In this sample, this clonotype turned up many times. The chain links TRBV7-8 to TRBJ2-7, with 12 bases aligning to TRBD2. CDR1 is SGHVS, CDR2 FQNEAQ, per germline. V gave up 1 base and J gave up 3 bases; unmatched junction bases: 4. The CDR3 is 16 amino acids. In DNA form, the CDR3 reads TGTGCCAGCAGCTTAGGGCTAGCGGGAGGGTACTACGAGCAGTACTTC. Translated, it gives CASSLGLAGGYYEQYF.

Ten or more counts support this clonotype. This chain connects TRBV27 to TRBJ1-1; D might be TRBD1 (5 bases). Trimming shortened V by 8 bases and J by 0 bases, and 16 bases separated the two germline ends. Germline V CDR1 and CDR2: MNHEY, SMNVEV (reference sequence). This CDR3 comprises 15 residues. DNA of the CDR3: TGTGCCAGCCGACTTGCCAGGGCGGTGAACACTGAAGCTTTCTTT. Protein product: CASRLARAVNTEAFF.

This clonotype has just a few counts. The chain combines TRBV5-1 with TRBJ1-2, with a weak D call TRBD1 (6 bases). This CDR3 contains 15 residues. Germline lookup yields CDR1 SGHRS and CDR2 YFSETQ. Deletions cut 0 bases from V and 6 bases from J, with 15 bases between. The CDR3 spells CASSLGPGAVDGYTF. CDR3 DNA: TGCGCCAGCAGCTTGGGACCAGGGGCCGTGGATGGCTACACCTTC. Full variable domain (rest looked up from reference TRBV5-1 and TRBJ1-2): KAGVTQTPRYLIKTRGQQVTLSCSPISGHRSVSWYQQTPGQGLQFLFEYFSETQRNKGNFPGRFSGRQFSNSRSEMNVSTLELGDSALYLCASSLGPGAVDGYTFGSGTRLTVV.

This clonotype was seen only a few times. A much larger clone is a single base away; this may be a read error. The J gene is TRBJ2-5, the V gene TRBV27; TRBD2 agrees at 7 bases. Germline values: CDR1 MNHEY, CDR2 SMNVEV (reference sequence). The CDR3 covers 18 residues. CDR3 in amino acids: CAGSYTATSFRSEETQYF. The CDR3 DNA reads TGTGCCGGCAGTTACACAGCGACTAGCTTTCGATCAGAAGAGACCCAGTACTTC.

This clonotype was observed many times. No DNA is shown, since the ends of the CDR3 on it are uncertain; the CDR3 is the one TCRdb lists. This chain joins TRBV28 and TRBJ2-5; the table's D call, TRBD2, has no DNA check behind it. Looked up from germline, CDR1 is MDHEN and CDR2 is SYDVKM. Inclusive of both ends, the CDR3 amounts to 14 amino acids. The CDR3 is CASTVPGDGETQYF.

This clonotype was detected many times. Mismatch with germline at one junction end may stem from a read error. The CDR3 coding sequence is TGTGCCAGCAGATTAGAGGCCCTAACGTACGAGCAGTACTTC. Protein: CASRLEALTYEQYF. V gene TRBV7-9 combines with J gene TRBJ2-7; no clear D gene. CDR3 size: 14 residues. Germline V CDR1 and CDR2: SEHNR, FQNEAQ (reference sequence).

This clonotype was seen at least ten times. V gene TRBV20-1 combines with J gene TRBJ1-2; 7 bases are a match to TRBD1. CDR3 size: 14 residues. Per germline, CDR1 DFQATT and CDR2 SNEGSKA (reference sequence). J was trimmed by 2 bases and V by 1 base; bases with no gene match: 4. CDR3 region: CSARGTGENYGYTF. CDR3 bases: TGCAGTGCTAGAGGAACAGGGGAGAACTATGGCTACACCTTC.

The table lists this clonotype with many counts. DNA of the CDR3: TGTGCCAGCAGCCGAGTCGGGACAGTAGATAATTCACCCCTCCACTTT. Protein sequence: CASSRVGTVDNSPLHF. The chain employs TRBV3-1 and TRBJ1-6, with 7 positions matching TRBD1. The V and J ends lost 4 bases and 5 bases, in that order; junction bases with no gene match: 8. CDR3 length equals 16 residues. The germline gives CDR1 LGHDT, CDR2 YNNKEL (reference sequence).

About this clonotype: This may come from a read error, since a much larger clone is one base off. V is TRBV7-9 and J is TRBJ2-1, with D unclear. The CDR3 has 16 residues. Trimming took 0 bases from V and 0 from J, leaving 9 bases between them. Germline values: CDR1 SEHNR, CDR2 FQNEAQ (reference sequence). The CDR3 DNA follows: TGTGCCAGCAGCTTAGCGGATTCTAGCTCCTACAATGAGCAGTTCTTC. This translates into CASSLADSSSYNEQFF.

A word on this clonotype: This may be a read error, as it is one base from a much larger clone. V is TRBV7-3 and J is TRBJ1-2, with D possibly being TRBD1 (5 bases). From germline, CDR1 is SGHTA and CDR2 FQGTGA. This CDR3 spans 13 amino acids. The CDR3 spells CASSLESGAGHTF. DNA for the CDR3: TGTGCCAGCAGCTTAGAGTCCGGGGCTGGCCACACCTTC.

The rearrangement links TRBV9 to TRBJ2-3; the D is unclear. The V gene's germline CDR1 is SGDLS and CDR2 YYNGEE. The CDR3 runs 15 residues. V lost 0 bases to trimming and J lost 4 bases, with 12 bases between them. The CDR3, as DNA: TGTGCCAGCAGCGTAGGTGTGGGAAATTCAGATACGCAGTATTTT. Protein: CASSVGVGNSDTQYF.

At least ten counts were recorded for this clonotype. V and J are TRBV9 and TRBJ2-1; D ambiguous. The CDR3 consists of 16 residues. Germline values: CDR1 SGDLS, CDR2 YYNGEE. The germline V and J ends were trimmed by 0 bases and 3 bases, with 13 bases remaining between them. For the CDR3, the DNA is TGTGCCAGCAGCGTAGAGGGCGGCAGAGTCTACAATGAGCAGTTCTTC. Residues: CASSVEGGRVYNEQFF.

This clonotype was picked up many times. The rearrangement links TRBV28 to TRBJ2-7, with 9 bases lining up with TRBD2. Losses at the gene ends were 3 bases for V and 4 bases for J; bases not matched to a gene: 7. The CDR3 runs 15 residues. Germline V CDR1 and CDR2: MDHEN, SYDVKM. The CDR3 sequence: CASSFWVAGAYEQYF. The CDR3 DNA sequence: TGTGCCAGCAGTTTTTGGGTAGCGGGAGCGTACGAGCAGTACTTC.

This clonotype was seen a handful of times. The chain is built from TRBV28 and TRBJ1-5; unclear D gene. CDR1 and CDR2 (germline): MDHEN, SYDVKM. The CDR3 has 14 residues. Trimming shortened V by 2 bases and J by 2 bases, and 7 bases separated the two germline ends. In nucleotides, the CDR3 is TGTGCCAGCAGTTTAATGAGAGGCAATCAGCCCCAGCATTTT. This translates into CASSLMRGNQPQHF. Supplemented by reference TRBV28 and TRBJ1-5, the full variable domain reads DVKVTQSSRYLVKRTGEKVFLECVQDMDHENMFWYRQDPGLGLRLIYFSYDVKMKEKGDIPEGYSVSREKKERFSLILESASTNQTSMYLCASSLMRGNQPQHFGDGTRLSIL.

The V call is TRBV14, the J call TRBJ2-5; possibly TRBD2 for D (5 bases). Germline V lookup: CDR1 SGHDN, CDR2 FVKESK. Trimming took 3 bases from V and 5 from J, leaving 16 bases between them. The CDR3 sequence is 15 residues long. The CDR3 region is CASSHLLGARETQYF. The CDR3 region has the DNA TGTGCCAGCAGCCACCTTCTGGGAGCCCGTGAGACCCAGTACTTC.

This clonotype was recorded at least ten times. The chain employs TRBV7-2 and TRBJ2-4; no definite D call. The CDR3 loop spans 15 amino acids. The germline V gene encodes CDR1 SGHTA and CDR2 FQGNSA. V lost 0 bases and J lost 7, with 13 bases in between. The CDR3 loop reads CASSLAPPWQNIQYF. Here the CDR3 DNA reads TGTGCCAGCAGCTTAGCTCCCCCTTGGCAGAACATTCAGTACTTC.

This clonotype was seen at least ten times. This rearrangement joins TRBV6-2 or TRBV6-3 to TRBJ2-1; D may be TRBD2 (6 bases). The CDR3 is 14 amino acids. V lost 5 bases, J lost 3 bases, and 11 bases lay in between. Germline V gives CDR1 MNHEY, CDR2 SVGEGT. The CDR3 reads CASSVSGYYNEQFF. The CDR3 DNA reads TGTGCCAGCAGTGTTAGCGGCTACTACAATGAGCAGTTCTTC.

This chain connects TRBV18 to TRBJ1-5; no clear D gene. This CDR3 is built from 16 residues. V lost 3 bases and J lost 2, with 14 bases in between. In germline, CDR1 is KGHSH, CDR2 LQKENI. CDR3 protein: CASSPVGDRGNQPQHF. DNA of the CDR3: TGTGCCAGCTCACCGGTCGGGGATAGGGGCAATCAGCCCCAGCATTTT. Looking up the rest from reference TRBV18 and TRBJ1-5 gives the full variable domain: NAGVMQNPRHLVRRRGQEARLRCSPMKGHSHVYWYRQLPEEGLKFMVYLQKENIIDESGMPKERFSAEFPKEGPSILRIQQVVRGDSAAYFCASSPVGDRGNQPQHFGDGTRLSIL.

At least ten counts were recorded for this clonotype. The chain links TRBV5-8 to TRBJ2-3; the match to TRBD2 covers 10 bases. Per germline, CDR1 SGHTS and CDR2 YDEGEE. V dropped 2 bases and J dropped 4; count of bases not matched to a gene: 22. This CDR3 has 21 residues. CDR3 coding DNA: TGTGCCAGCAGCTTAAGGGGATCTTCGACTAGCGGGTGGTACGGGGCAGATACGCAGTATTTT. As protein: CASSLRGSSTSGWYGADTQYF.

This chain links TRBV7-9 with TRBJ2-3; TRBD2 agrees at 9 bases. The V gene's germline CDR1 is SEHNR and CDR2 FQNEAQ (reference sequence). Trimming cost V 0 bases and J 6 bases; bases outside gene matches: 4. This CDR3 is 15 amino acids long. CDR3 nucleotide sequence: TGTGCCAGCAGCTTAGCGCGGGAGGGCCTGGATACGCAGTATTTT. Translating gives CASSLAREGLDTQYF.

This clonotype was seen repeatedly, ten times or more. V is TRBV11-2 and J is TRBJ2-7; TRBD2 matches at 11 bases. Per the germline V gene, CDR1 is SGHAT and CDR2 is FQNNGV. The junction had 6 bases not matched to a gene; V was cut back by 5 bases and J by 3 bases. This CDR3 contains 15 residues. The CDR3 reads CASSLGLADNYEQYF. The CDR3 DNA reads as TGTGCCAGCAGCCTGGGACTAGCGGACAACTACGAGCAGTACTTC.

The J gene is TRBJ1-6, the V gene TRBV5-5; D unclear. CDR1 and CDR2 (germline): SGHKS, YYEKEE (reference sequence). V dropped 2 bases and J dropped 2 bases, with 5 bases sitting between them. The CDR3 is 14 amino acids. The CDR3 nucleotides are TGTGCCAGCAGCTTCGAGCCCTATAATTCACCCCTCCACTTT. Translating it yields CASSFEPYNSPLHF. The variable domain in full, with the rest retrieved from reference TRBV5-5 and TRBJ1-6, is DAGVTQSPTHLIKTRGQQVTLRCSPISGHKSVSWYQQVLGQGPQFIFQYYEKEERGRGNFPDRFSARQFPNYSSELNVNALLLGDSALYLCASSFEPYNSPLHFGNGTRLTVT.

This clonotype was detected only a few times. The chain combines TRBV4-1 with TRBJ2-7; D is possibly TRBD2 (6 bases). V was clipped by 3 bases and J by 4 bases, with 10 bases between them. The V gene's germline CDR1 is MGHRA and CDR2 YSYEKL. There are 13 residues in the CDR3. The CDR3 spells CASSQRLVYEQYF. The CDR3 DNA reads TGCGCCAGCAGCCAGAGACTAGTTTACGAGCAGTACTTC.

In its sample, this clonotype was seen many times. J is TRBJ2-7 and V is TRBV7-2; 11 nucleotides agree with TRBD1. V lost 1 base to trimming and J lost 5 bases; unmatched junction nucleotides: 4. Looked up from germline, CDR1 is SGHTA and CDR2 is FQGNSA. CDR3 length equals 15 residues. CDR3 nucleotide sequence: TGTGCCAGCAGCTTAGGGACAGGGGGCGGGAACGAGCAGTACTTC. Residues: CASSLGTGGGNEQYF.